The entry below gives a single T cell receptor (beta chain) sequence along with its context. What it recognizes is unknown. This specimen comes from a study of shared clonotypes between healthy human individuals. Study-level findings and limits: Measured sharing among donors was expected to vary with sequencing depth.

Sorted-subset replicate PCR reactions were performed with about 200 ng DNA, corresponding to about 30,000 T cell genomes. Only in-frame clones appear in the TCRdb table, and some are missing; sequencing was by immunoSEQ multiplex PCR. The sample includes over 850,000 clones, roughly 74% of them seen just once. The CDR3 contains 13 residues. V dropped 5 bases and J dropped 1 base, with 6 bases sitting between them. The germline V gene encodes CDR1 SGHTA and CDR2 FQGNSA. Caucasian adults residing in Nashville, Tennessee made up all the donors. This receptor was identified in a young man in good health. Some clones in this sample may be carry-over from other donors' samples. The chain carries TRBV7-2 and TRBJ2-1; D ambiguous. Sequenced sample: memory CD4+ T cells from PBMCs. This sample's subset: CD45RA-negative fraction. The chain's CDR3 is CASSPASYNEQFF. For the CDR3, the DNA is TGTGCCAGCAGCCCTGCTTCCTACAATGAGCAGTTCTTC.